These T cell receptor beta chains were read from a single sample in a study of beta chain features in type 1 diabetes. Libraries were prepared by immunoSEQ multiplex PCR; TCRdb keeps only in-frame clonotypes and omits some of them. The sample has 200,000 to 250,000 clones, approximately 16% seen once; the top ten hold 0.065% to 0.095%. The specimen sequenced was naive CD4+ T cells from blood. The receptors derive from a man aged 30 to 45 with type 1 diabetes. CDR3s include the opening cysteine and the closing phenylalanine or tryptophan. Each record gives: V gene, D gene, clone size, J gene, CDR3 DNA, CDR3 protein. The D gene is left open where the match is weak. Where a row states a size, it is once, few, many or the class of an expanded clone; other rows omit it.

TRBV29-1	NA	few	TRBJ2-7	TGCAGCGTCCTGGGACCACCCCCCAACCTATACGAGCAGTACTTC	CSVLGPPPNLYEQYF
TRBV28	TRBD2	NA	TRBJ2-1	TGTGCCAGCAGTCCTCGGGGGGGAATAAGGGAGCAGTTCTTC	CASSPRGGIREQFF
TRBV9	TRBD1	NA	TRBJ1-2	TGTGCCAGCAGCGTCGGCGGATGGGGGACAGCTAACTATGGCTACACCTTC	CASSVGGWGTANYGYTF
TRBV7-9	NA	NA	TRBJ1-2	TGTGCCAGCAGCTTAGCTCAGACAGGCCCTTGGGGCTACACCTTC	CASSLAQTGPWGYTF
TRBV5-1	NA	few	TRBJ2-3	TGCGCCAGCAGTATATCCGGGAGTAGGAGCACAGATACGCAGTATTTT	CASSISGSRSTDTQYF
TRBV14	NA	few	TRBJ2-1	TGTGCCAGCAGCCTACGAGCAGGGACTGAGCAGTTCTTC	CASSLRAGTEQFF
TRBV9	NA	few	TRBJ1-5	TGTGCCAGCAGCGTAGGGGACGGCTATAATCAGCCCCAGCATTTT	CASSVGDGYNQPQHF
TRBV30	NA	few	TRBJ1-4	TGTGCCTGGAGTGTATGGGGATTAAATGAAAAACTGTTTTTT	CAWSVWGLNEKLFF
TRBV7-9	NA	NA	TRBJ1-2	TGTGCCAGCAGCTCGGACAGTTATGGCTACACCTTC	CASSSDSYGYTF
TRBV7-6	NA	few	TRBJ2-7	TGTGCCAGCAGCGCTTACTACGAGCAGTACTTC	CASSAYYEQYF
TRBV28	NA	few	TRBJ2-5	TGTGCCAGCAGGACCTTCGGGGTAGAGACCCAGTACTTC	CASRTFGVETQYF
TRBV29-1	NA	few	TRBJ2-1	TGCAGCGTTGTGTCCCCGGGGGACTCCTACAATGAGCAGTTCTTC	CSVVSPGDSYNEQFF
TRBV4-3	NA	NA	TRBJ1-5	TGCGCCAGCAGCCAAGATAGGGCGGGGCCCCAGCATTTT	CASSQDRAGPQHF
TRBV21-1	NA	few	TRBJ1-2	TGTGCCAGCAGCAAAGTCGGAGGGATCTATGGCTACACCTTC	CASSKVGGIYGYTF
TRBV29-1	NA	NA	TRBJ2-6	TGCAGCCTACTTAGGGCTGGGGCCAACGTCCTGACTTTC	CSLLRAGANVLTF
TRBV28	TRBD1	few	TRBJ1-4	TGTGCCAGCGGGAGACAGGGTTGGGAAAAACTGTTTTTT	CASGRQGWEKLFF
TRBV14	TRBD1	few	TRBJ2-1	TGTGCCAGCAGCCAAGCAGGGGGCCTACGGGGTGAGCAGTTCTTC	CASSQAGGLRGEQFF
TRBV10-3	NA	few	TRBJ1-5	TGTGCCATCAGTGAGTCTTATCAGCCCCAGCATTTT	CAISESYQPQHF
TRBV7-3	NA	NA	TRBJ2-3	TGTGCCAGCACGAGTGGGGATACGCAGTATTTT	CASTSGDTQYF
TRBV7-8	TRBD1	NA	TRBJ2-1	TGTGCCAGCAGACGAGGACAGGGGCTAGGGGAGCAGTTCTTC	CASRRGQGLGEQFF